This T cell receptor (delta chain) was captured by sequencing in a study of delta chains in infants with herpesvirus infections (dated by TCRdb to 2021 to 2023). Background for the entire study: The study prospectively followed a Ugandan infant birth cohort from birth to characterize gammadelta T cell responses to primary cytomegalovirus (CMV) infection. Belgian fetal and cord blood gammadelta TCR data that had been published previously were included solely for comparison and were not produced in this cohort. Infant blood samples were grouped into approximate age categories of 1.5, 4, 8 and 12 months. gammadelta TCRs were sequenced from PBMC obtained from around 18 CMV-infected infants (one congenitally infected) and roughly eight CMV-uninfected infants for whom sufficient sample was available. The study searched for a public fetal Vdelta1/Vgamma8 gammadelta TCR clonotype in infants who acquired CMV infection after birth.

In Kampala, Uganda, pregnant women receiving prenatal care were recruited and their infants were enrolled, and documentation of maternal HIV status was required. Home visits to families took place weekly, and collection of infant clinical information, oral swabs and peripheral blood began at 6 weeks of age and was repeated every 4 months after that. Blood was drawn into heparin tubes, and PBMC were isolated via Ficoll-Paque density gradient centrifugation and then cryopreserved. For this clone: Its antigen is not yet known. A much larger clonotype is one base distant, so this may be a read error. Other DNA sequences of this sample code for an identical CDR3.

Libraries were built with RT-PCR. To generate TCR cDNA, RNA from PBMC was reverse transcribed using SuperScript II together with primers specific for the gamma chain and the delta chain. Purification of cDNA was performed with AMPure XP beads, after which the cDNA was amplified and indexed with Illumina adapters by means of the Nextera XT Index Kit. Sequencing of the gammadelta TCR libraries was done on an Illumina MiSeq using a V2 300-cycle kit. The paper's data handling went like this. Using MiXCR v2.1.12, CDR3 sequences were assembled, and reads were mapped onto D, J and V genes obtained from GenBank. VDJtools v1.2.1 was used to perform repertoire analyses of the CDR3 clonotypes. After TCRdb called clones again from the public reads with CATT, rows with identical DNA were merged. TCRdb's processing, not the authors' own work, is the source of the V and J calls. Counted in this sample were about 450 delta-chain clones; roughly 20% of them appeared once. Approximately 15% of the sample lies in the top ten.

Overall study results and their limits: In CMV-uninfected infants, the public clonotype might still be present but below the detection limit. The public clonotype was detected only at the first time point after infection and was not found in uninfected infants or in infants infected after 120 days. Of some 19 CMV-infected infants, several carried the public Vdelta1 clonotype: three infants infected postnatally before 120 days of age and the congenitally infected infant. Public-clonotype frequency among Vdelta1 cells appeared to correlate inversely with age at infection and decayed rapidly, seemingly not persisting beyond roughly 9 weeks. Limitations noted by the authors included a small sample size and a lack of race- or environment-matched controls, because nearly all Ugandans acquire CMV before adulthood.

The CDR3 holds 17 amino acids from the cysteine to the phenylalanine. This entry keeps only the CDR3 DNA: 51 bases, framed from base 1. V lost 2 bases and J lost 5 bases; the stretch between them is 21 bases long. From the germline V gene, CDR1 is TSWWSYY and CDR2 is QGS. The sequencing used peripheral blood, collected at time point 1 of longitudinal follow-up. Rearrangement joined TRDV1 to TRDJ1; matching of 6 bases hints at TRDD3 as the D gene. The receptor was derived from a human donor who was a Ugandan infant, either HIV-exposed or HIV-unexposed (not recorded which). The CDR3 in this case is CALGEMRGVGDTDKLIF. The DNA sequence is given as TGTGCTCTTGGGGAAATGAGGGGCGTCGGAGATACGGATAAACTCATCTTT.